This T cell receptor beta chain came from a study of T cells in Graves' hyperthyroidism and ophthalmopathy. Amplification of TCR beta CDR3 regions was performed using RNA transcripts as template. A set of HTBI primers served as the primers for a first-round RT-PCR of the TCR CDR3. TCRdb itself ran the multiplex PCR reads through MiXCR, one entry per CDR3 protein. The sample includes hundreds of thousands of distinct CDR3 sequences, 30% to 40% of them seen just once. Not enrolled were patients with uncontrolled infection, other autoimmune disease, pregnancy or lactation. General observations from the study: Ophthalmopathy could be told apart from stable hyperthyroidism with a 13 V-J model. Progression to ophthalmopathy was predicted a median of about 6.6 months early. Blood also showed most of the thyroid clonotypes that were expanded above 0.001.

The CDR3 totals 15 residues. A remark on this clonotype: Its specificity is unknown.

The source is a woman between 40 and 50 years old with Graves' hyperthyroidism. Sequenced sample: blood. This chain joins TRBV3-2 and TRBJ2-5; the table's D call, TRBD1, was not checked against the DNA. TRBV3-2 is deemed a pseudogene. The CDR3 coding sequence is TGTGCCAGCAGCCAAGACTGGGGGGCAGGGGAGACCCAGTACTTC. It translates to CASSQDWGAGETQYF.